These 27 T cell receptor beta chains were sequenced from one sample in a study of regulatory T cells in long-lasting Graves disease. Library construction for TCR beta used iRepertoire HTBI primers and Arm-PCR of CDR3 regions. TCRdb passed the multiplex PCR reads through MiXCR, listing each CDR3 protein once. The sample records 400,000 to 500,000 distinct CDR3 sequences, over 15% being singletons. The time point denotes: newly diagnosed GD, antithyroid drugs for less than 3 months. Extracted PBMC RNA gave rise to the TCR library. These data were also reused for a study on T cells in Graves' hyperthyroidism and ophthalmopathy.

The sequencing used peripheral blood mononuclear cells (PBMCs), collected at new diagnosis, from a patient treated with antithyroid drugs. The receptors come from a woman aged 25-40 years with Graves disease.

The chain employs TRBV2 and TRBJ2-2; 9 nucleotides agree with TRBD2. Germline-derived CDR1 and CDR2 are SNHLY and FYNNEI. V shed 7 bases, J shed 5 bases, and the junction held 5 bases outside the gene matches. There are 14 residues in the CDR3. CDR3 protein: CASKGGLATGELFF. The DNA for the CDR3 is TGTGCCAGCAAAGGAGGACTAGCGACCGGGGAGCTGTTTTTT.

This clonotype was seen repeatedly, ten times or more. The chain has TRBV11-2 and TRBJ2-1; tentative D call: TRBD2 (5 bases). The germline CDR1 and CDR2 sequences are SGHAT and FQNNGV. With 4 bases removed from V and 4 bases from J, the gap between germline ends came to 14 bases. The CDR3 totals 15 residues. CDR3 coding DNA: TGTGCCAGCAGCTCCTACATCGGACTTTACAATGAGCAGTTCTTC. Residues: CASSSYIGLYNEQFF.

This clonotype was recorded many times. The chain employs TRBV28 and TRBJ1-1, with a possible D match to TRBD1 (5 bases). CDR1 MDHEN and CDR2 SYDVKM come from the germline V gene. The CDR3 totals 15 residues. V was clipped by 2 bases and J by 3 bases, with 13 bases between them. As DNA, the CDR3 is TGTGCCAGCAGTTTAGGGGGACGGAGACACACTGAAGCTTTCTTT. Encoded protein: CASSLGGRRHTEAFF.

This clonotype was counted ten times or more. The chain employs TRBV7-2 and TRBJ2-5; 8 positions match TRBD2. This CDR3 comprises 14 residues. The germline V gene has CDR1 SGHTA and CDR2 FQGNSA. V dropped 8 bases and J dropped 5; count of bases not matched to a gene: 10. The DNA for the CDR3 is TGTGCCAGCGAGTGGGGCGGGGGGACCGAGACCCAGTACTTC. Its protein is CASEWGGGTETQYF.

This rearrangement joins TRBV18 to TRBJ2-1; TRBD1 is a possible D gene (5 bases). Germline V gene data show CDR1 as KGHSH and CDR2 as LQKENI. CDR3 length: 15 amino acids. Trimming stripped 2 bases from V and 7 bases from J, with 15 bases between. The CDR3 loop is CASSPGAGPGNEQFF. The CDR3 DNA is TGTGCCAGCTCACCAGGGGCCGGGCCAGGGAATGAGCAGTTCTTC.

Turning to this clonotype: A single base separates this from a much larger clone, so it may be a read error. This sequence joins TRBV28 and TRBJ2-1; 8 bases agree with TRBD2. The CDR3 is 16 residues long. Per the germline V gene, CDR1 is MDHEN and CDR2 is SYDVKM. With V trimmed by 2 bases and J by 8 bases, 11 bases remained unmatched. For the CDR3, the DNA is TGTGCCAGCAGTTTAACTAGCGGAGCAGCTGCCCATGAGCAGTTCTTC. It encodes CASSLTSGAAAHEQFF.

This clonotype was detected only a few times. The chain joins TRBV7-9 to TRBJ1-4; D uncertain. The CDR3 has 16 residues. Trimming left V 5 bases short and J 3 bases short, with 16 bases between. CDR1 is SEHNR and CDR2 is FQNEAQ in the germline V gene (reference sequence). The CDR3 DNA reads TGTGCCAGCAGCACCACGGCCAAGGGATCTAATGAAAAACTGTTTTTT. Protein product: CASSTTAKGSNEKLFF.

This chain uses TRBV6-2 or TRBV6-3 with TRBJ2-1; 12 nucleotides agree with TRBD2. The V gene's germline CDR1 is MNHEY and CDR2 SVGEGT. The CDR3 has 18 residues. The J segment lost 5 bases and the V segment lost 7 bases, leaving 15 bases of the junction unmatched. The CDR3 DNA follows: TGTGCCAGCACCGTAAGGCTAGCGGGAGGGACAAAGAACAATGAGCAGTTCTTC. Protein: CASTVRLAGGTKNNEQFF.

This clonotype appeared many times. This chain joins TRBV28 and TRBJ1-5; D may be TRBD1 (5 bases). Trimming took off 5 bases at V and 0 bases at J, with 14 bases between the two ends. Germline loops: CDR1 MDHEN, CDR2 SYDVKM. This CDR3 has 16 residues. In DNA form, the CDR3 reads TGTGCCAGCAGTCGAGACAGATCTTATAGCAATCAGCCCCAGCATTTT. Its translation: CASSRDRSYSNQPQHF.

This clonotype was found many times. The V gene is TRBV7-6, the J gene TRBJ2-1, with TRBD1 matching 10 bases. V gave up 3 bases and J gave up 12 bases; unmatched junction bases: 8. Germline V lookup: CDR1 SGHVS, CDR2 FNYEAQ. The CDR3 is 14 residues long. CDR3: CASSLGRTGGRQFF. CDR3 sequence (DNA): TGTGCCAGCAGCTTGGGACGGACAGGGGGACGGCAGTTCTTC.

This clonotype was observed many times. The chain combines TRBV20-1 with TRBJ1-1; 8 bases align to TRBD1. The germline V gene encodes CDR1 DFQATT and CDR2 SNEGSKA (reference sequence). This CDR3 has 16 residues. V was pared by 5 bases and J by 3 bases, with 14 bases of the junction left unmatched. CDR3 nucleotides: TGCAGTGCTCCACCGCCAGGGGGCGTGGTGGACACTGAAGCTTTCTTT. As protein: CSAPPPGGVVDTEAFF.

The chain uses TRBV5-1 and TRBJ1-3; D ambiguous. V was trimmed by 4 bases and J by 0 bases, leaving 20 bases between them. Germline V gene sequence: CDR1 SGHRS, CDR2 YFSETQ. The CDR3 is 18 residues long. DNA for the CDR3: TGCGCCAGCAGCCGAGGAGTCAGCCTGTTTAACTCTGGAAACACCATATATTTT. Amino acid sequence: CASSRGVSLFNSGNTIYF.

This clonotype has ten or more counts. The chain combines TRBV7-3 with TRBJ2-2; D may be TRBD2 (5 bases). V was clipped by 6 bases and J by 1 base, with 9 bases between them. Germline CDR1 and CDR2: SGHTA and FQGTGA. CDR3 length equals 14 residues. The CDR3 protein is CASSLGGNTGELFF. The CDR3 bases are TGTGCCAGCAGTTTAGGAGGGAACACCGGGGAGCTGTTTTTT.

This sequence joins TRBV5-8 and TRBJ1-5, with D possibly matching TRBD1 (6 bases). In germline, CDR1 is SGHTS, CDR2 YDEGEE. V was pared by 1 base and J by 5 bases, with 13 bases between. The CDR3 is 15 residues long. This CDR3 is CASSLKAGVYQPQHF. The CDR3 DNA is TGTGCCAGCAGCTTGAAGGCAGGGGTCTATCAGCCCCAGCATTTT.

This clonotype has a count of ten or more. The rearrangement uses TRBV20-1 and TRBJ2-7; the D call may be TRBD1 or TRBD2 (5 bases each). This CDR3 is 15 amino acids long. Germline values: CDR1 DFQATT, CDR2 SNEGSKA (reference sequence). Trimming took 6 bases from V and 0 from J, leaving 18 bases between them. The CDR3 region is CSAMAGTSSSYEQYF. The CDR3 DNA is TGCAGTGCGATGGCCGGGACCTCGAGCTCCTACGAGCAGTACTTC.

This clonotype was seen at least ten times. This chain links TRBV20-1 with TRBJ2-1; the D call may be TRBD1 or TRBD2 (5 bases each). V lost 6 bases to trimming and J lost 1 base, with 19 bases between them. CDR3 length: 16 residues. CDR1 and CDR2 (germline): DFQATT, SNEGSKA (reference sequence). CDR3 in amino acids: CSALTGTPTSYNEQFF. The CDR3 DNA is TGCAGTGCGCTAACCGGGACCCCTACGTCCTACAATGAGCAGTTCTTC.

CDR3 loop: CASSVPGTGELFF. In DNA form, the CDR3 reads TGTGCCAGCAGCGTACCAGGGACCGGGGAGCTGTTTTTT. This chain connects TRBV9 to TRBJ2-2; tentatively, D is TRBD1 (5 bases). The V and J ends lost 1 base and 5 bases respectively, with 6 bases between them. Germline values: CDR1 SGDLS, CDR2 YYNGEE. This CDR3 contains 13 residues.

Comment on this clonotype: A much larger clone is a single base away; this may be a read error. The genes are TRBV3-1 and TRBJ2-7, with D perhaps TRBD1 (5 bases). CDR1 LGHDT and CDR2 YNNKEL come from the germline V gene (reference sequence). This CDR3 comprises 15 residues. The CDR3 coding sequence is TGTGCCAGCAGCCAAGGTATGACAGTCACCTACGAGCAGCACTTC. Translation: CASSQGMTVTYEQHF.

V is TRBV7-9 and J is TRBJ1-2; TRBD1 agrees at 8 bases. Germline CDR1 and CDR2: SEHNR and FQNEAQ (reference sequence). V dropped 5 bases and J dropped 6; count of bases not matched to a gene: 5. The CDR3 has 13 residues. In DNA form, the CDR3 reads TGTGCCAGCAGCGGACAGGGAATAGATGGCTACACCTTC. It is translated as CASSGQGIDGYTF.

This clonotype was observed at least ten times. The chain is built from TRBV7-2 and TRBJ2-4; D not resolved. The V end lost 6 bases, the J end lost 0 bases, and 9 bases lay between the germline ends. CDR1 is SGHTA and CDR2 is FQGNSA in the germline V gene. CDR3 size: 14 residues. As DNA, the CDR3 is TGTGCCAGCAGGGATAGTTTAGCCAAAAACATTCAGTACTTC. This sequence encodes CASRDSLAKNIQYF. Full variable domain (missing parts from reference TRBV7-2 and TRBJ2-4): GAGVSQSPSNKVTEKGKDVELRCDPISGHTALYWYRQSLGQGLEFLIYFQGNSAPDKSGLPSDRFSAERTGGSVSTLTIQRTQQEDSAVYLCASRDSLAKNIQYFGAGTRLSVL.

This clonotype was detected ten times or more. This chain joins TRBV7-2 and TRBJ2-1; perhaps TRBD2 as D (5 bases). The CDR3 has 11 amino acids. Germline V gene sequence: CDR1 SGHTA, CDR2 FQGNSA. V gave up 1 base and J gave up 13 bases, with 8 bases separating them. The CDR3 DNA reads TGTGCCAGCAGCTTAGGAGCGGACCAGTTCTTC. Residues: CASSLGADQFF.

This clonotype turned up a few times. J is TRBJ2-1 and V is TRBV10-3, with 15 nucleotides matching TRBD2. Germline assignment: CDR1 ENHRY and CDR2 SYGVKD. Trimming cost V 6 bases and J 5 bases; bases outside gene matches: 14. The CDR3 loop spans 19 amino acids. In DNA form, the CDR3 reads TGTGCCATCAGGACCCCGGGACTAGCGGGAGGTAGCGTCCACAATGAGCAGTTCTTC. Protein product: CAIRTPGLAGGSVHNEQFF.

As regards this clonotype: This clone may be a read error of a much larger clone one base away. The genes are TRBV27 and TRBJ1-1, with a possible D match to TRBD1 (5 bases). This CDR3 comprises 13 residues. Trimming stripped 11 bases from V and 0 bases from J, with 13 bases between. Looked up from germline, CDR1 is MNHEY and CDR2 is SMNVEV (reference sequence). The CDR3 loop is CACGDGVNTEAFF. CDR3 nucleotide sequence: TGTGCCTGCGGGGACGGAGTGAACACTGAAGCTTTCTTT.

This clonotype has only a few counts. The rearrangement joins TRBV19 to TRBJ2-5; 7 positions match TRBD1. Germline CDR1 is LNHDA and CDR2 is SQIVND (reference sequence). CDR3 size: 13 residues. V lost 6 bases to trimming and J lost 2 bases; unmatched junction nucleotides: 3. The CDR3 DNA sequence: TGTGCCAGTAGGACAGGGAATCAAGAGACCCAGTACTTC. Protein: CASRTGNQETQYF.

In this sample, this clonotype turned up many times. The gene calls are TRBV9 and TRBJ1-2; no definite D call. The CDR3 length is 15 residues. Germline lookup yields CDR1 SGDLS and CDR2 YYNGEE. V lost 3 bases to trimming and J lost 3 bases, with 15 bases between them. CDR3 residues: CASSGHENLYYGYTF. The CDR3 bases are TGTGCCAGCAGCGGACACGAGAACCTCTACTATGGCTACACCTTC.

This clonotype was recorded a few times. The rearrangement links TRBV30 to TRBJ2-3; D might be TRBD2 (6 bases). Germline CDR1 reads GTSNPN; CDR2 reads SVGIG (reference sequence). This CDR3 region has 16 residues. Trimming stripped 0 bases from V and 3 bases from J, with 16 bases between. In DNA form, the CDR3 reads TGTGCCTGGAGTGTACCCAGCGGGCCTGGGACAGATACGCAGTATTTT. Its protein product is CAWSVPSGPGTDTQYF.

The rearrangement joins TRBV2 to TRBJ2-7; D uncertain. Trimming took off 5 bases at V and 4 bases at J, with 24 bases between the two ends. The CDR3 is made up of 17 amino acids. Germline loops: CDR1 SNHLY, CDR2 FYNNEI. The CDR3 DNA sequence: TGTGCCAGCAGTACCCCTCGACAAGAAGGCAATAGATACGAGCAGTACTTC. It encodes CASSTPRQEGNRYEQYF.